This record covers a single TCR beta chain. This receptor's antigen is unknown. No much larger clonotype is one base removed from it; base qualities were not supplied. Healthy HIV-negative adults with no recently reported acute infections or vaccinations were included as donors. Only Caucasian adults living in Nashville, Tennessee, USA were represented among the donors. CD4+ T cells were enriched through magnetic negative selection, after which naive cells were positively selected on CD45RA and the remaining negative fraction served as the memory subset. Blood was collected by leukapheresis, and PBMCs were isolated by Ficoll-Histopaque density gradient centrifugation and then cryopreserved in liquid nitrogen vapor phase. Purity and quantity of every magnetically sorted T cell population were checked by analytical flow cytometry. From each sorted fraction, genomic DNA was isolated and quantified by UV absorbance on a Nanodrop 2000c.

The data are from a study of shared clonotypes between healthy human individuals (dated by TCRdb to 2020 to 2022). Broadly, across the study: Two women and a few men aged 18 to 49 years were included in the cohort. Different laboratories and diverse techniques were used to prepare libraries and sequence TCR repertoires, to increase sequencing depth and limit assay-specific biases. To estimate repertoire size and how much clonotypes are shared between individuals, the study performed deep sequencing of blood TCR repertoires from a few healthy adults. For each donor, three plates each were used for CD4 naive and CD4 memory, two plates were used for CD8 naive, and one plate was used for CD8 memory. Each donor's leukapheresis produced roughly between roughly 0.9 and 9 billion PBMCs.

CDR1 is given as MNHEY and CDR2 as SMNVEV, both from the germline V gene (reference sequence). From cysteine to phenylalanine, the CDR3 is 15 amino acids long. CDR3 DNA only is kept here, 45 bases in frame from base 1. What the work shows at the level of the full study, not this receptor alone: Sharing across a handful of donors was observed for approximately 5% of naive CD4, over 3% of naive CD8, about 2.3% of memory CD4, and about 0.4% of memory CD8 clonotypes. Higher generation probabilities were observed for clonotypes shared by all four sorted-subset donors than for non-shared clonotypes. Rarefaction of sorted-subset datasets indicated incomplete sequencing despite the large sequencing depth. Larger estimated clonotype richness was generally found for naive subsets than for memory subsets. Based on pairwise subsampling, the degree of clonotype sharing among donors was expected to be affected by sequencing depth. Because the study included a small number of donors, the genetic and exposure-history diversity represented was limited. Only blood was sampled, and tissue TCR repertoires likely differ from those in blood.

Using the deep immunoSEQ assay, TCR CDR3 regions were amplified from genomic DNA by multiplex PCR. Extracted genomic DNA from each cell subset was spread evenly across all wells of several immunoSEQ 96-well plates, with each plate serving as a replicate. For sorted subsets, 200 ng of genomic DNA, equivalent to around 29,000 T cell genomes, went into each replicate PCR. The purified libraries were quantified using a Qubit 3.0 fluorometer, sized with a Bioanalyzer 2100, and then quantified again using the KAPA Library Quantification kit. Every immunoSEQ 96-well plate was sequenced on a separate single-read 150-cycle Illumina NextSeq 550 flow cell. The published analysis was carried out like this. Because the immunoSEQ output held only junctional sequences and lacked quality scores, the filtering could not match the filtering applied to full-length reads. Sequences were annotated with PyIR, a Python wrapper for IgBLAST v1.9, using IMGT germline references to assign V/J genes and CDR3. Reads were filtered out if the reads had weak V/J assignments (E-value above 1e-6), no CDR3, stop codons, out-of-frame junctions, or ambiguous translated residues. A V3J clonotype was defined by an identical inferred V gene, J gene, and CDR3 amino acid sequence. The percentage overlap between two repertoires was calculated by dividing the number of shared unique clonotypes by the size of the smaller repertoire. RTK rarefaction, the Chao1 estimator, and Recon v2.1 estimates of unobserved clonotypes were used to assess repertoire richness. For all TCRbeta clonotypes obtained by the gDNA method from several donors, generation probabilities were computed with OLGA. This immuneACCESS table, as held by TCRdb, lists in-frame sequences with V and J called but not all clones. Of the missing ones, under half trace to an unresolved V gene in checked studies; the others have no known cause. Clone size and V and J calls were adopted from that table, with D and trimming inferred from the DNA. The sample table shows 2 million to 3 million clones, and 93% are seen once. The top ten clones comprise 0.36% of the sample.

The chain is made from TRBV27 and TRBJ2-5; D gene: possibly TRBD1, on 6 matching bases. The J call may be wrong; the DNA end is better matched by TRBJ2-7. This receptor was identified in a man in his late teens or twenties in good health. Some clones in this sample may be carry-over from other donors' samples. The sequenced material came from naive CD4+ T cells from PBMCs. The sample's cell subset or site, from its label and the paper: CD45RA+ positively selected. Read as DNA, the sequence is TGTGCCAGCAGTCCAAAACAGGGTATCACCTACGAGCAGTACTTC. This encodes CASSPKQGITYEQYF.